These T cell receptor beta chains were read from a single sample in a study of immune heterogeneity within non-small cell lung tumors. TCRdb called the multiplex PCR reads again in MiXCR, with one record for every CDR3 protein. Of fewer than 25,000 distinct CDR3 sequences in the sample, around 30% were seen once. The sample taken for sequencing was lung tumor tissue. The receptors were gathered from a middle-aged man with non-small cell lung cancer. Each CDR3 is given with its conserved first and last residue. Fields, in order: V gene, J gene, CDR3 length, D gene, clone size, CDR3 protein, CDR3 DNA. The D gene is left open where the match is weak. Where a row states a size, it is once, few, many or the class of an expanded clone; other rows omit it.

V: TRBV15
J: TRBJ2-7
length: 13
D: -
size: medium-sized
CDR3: CATSRDSDYEQYF
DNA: TGTGCCACCAGCAGAGATTCGGACTACGAGCAGTACTTC

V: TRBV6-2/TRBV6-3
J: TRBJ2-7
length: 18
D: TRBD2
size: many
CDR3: CASSPVTSGAPSSYEQYF
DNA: TGTGCCAGCAGCCCCGTAACTAGCGGAGCCCCAAGCTCCTACGAGCAGTACTTC

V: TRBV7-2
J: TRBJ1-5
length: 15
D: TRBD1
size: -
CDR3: CASSLGKGASQPQHF
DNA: TGTGCCAGCAGCCTCGGTAAGGGGGCGAGTCAGCCCCAGCATTTT

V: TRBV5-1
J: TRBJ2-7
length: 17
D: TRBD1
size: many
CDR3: CASSKGQDSRYIYEQYF
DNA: TGCGCCAGCAGCAAAGGACAGGATTCCCGTTACATCTACGAGCAGTACTTC

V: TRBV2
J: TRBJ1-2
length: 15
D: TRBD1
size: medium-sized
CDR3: CASRPPGQGNYGYTF
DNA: TGTGCCAGCAGGCCACCGGGACAGGGTAACTATGGCTACACCTTC

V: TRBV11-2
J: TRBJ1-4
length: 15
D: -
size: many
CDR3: CASSPGPATNEKLFF
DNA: TGTGCCAGCTCCCCAGGACCCGCAACTAATGAAAAACTGTTTTTT

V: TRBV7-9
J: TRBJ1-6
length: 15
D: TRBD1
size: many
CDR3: CASSATGTGTSPLHF
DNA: TGTGCCAGCAGCGCTACCGGGACAGGGACCTCACCCCTCCACTTT

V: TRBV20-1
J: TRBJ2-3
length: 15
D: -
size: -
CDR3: CSAITRVSSTDTQYF
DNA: TGCAGTGCTATCACCCGGGTCTCTAGCACAGATACGCAGTATTTT

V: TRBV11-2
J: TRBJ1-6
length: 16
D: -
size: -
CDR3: CASSVRLGGPNSPLHF
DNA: TGTGCCAGCAGCGTCCGACTGGGGGGCCCCAATTCACCCCTCCACTTT

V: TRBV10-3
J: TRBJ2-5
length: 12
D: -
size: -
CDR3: CAISGRGETQYF
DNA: TGTGCCATCTCCGGCAGGGGAGAGACCCAGTACTTC

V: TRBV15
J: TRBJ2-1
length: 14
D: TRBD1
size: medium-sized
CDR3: CATSMAGGNNEQFF
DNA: TGTGCCACCAGCATGGCAGGGGGCAACAATGAGCAGTTCTTC

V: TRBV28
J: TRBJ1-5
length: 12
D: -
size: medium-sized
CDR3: CASSFGNQPQHF
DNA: TGTGCCAGCAGTTTTGGAAATCAGCCCCAGCATTTT

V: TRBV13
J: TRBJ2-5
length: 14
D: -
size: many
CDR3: CASSLRMAQETQYF
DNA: TGTGCCAGCAGCCTTCGGATGGCACAAGAGACCCAGTACTTC

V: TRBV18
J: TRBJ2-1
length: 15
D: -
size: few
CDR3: CASSPPDSPGNEQFF
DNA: TGTGCCAGCTCACCACCGGACTCTCCTGGGAATGAGCAGTTCTTC

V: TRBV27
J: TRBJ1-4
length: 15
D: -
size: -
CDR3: CASTPADGVGEKLFF
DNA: TGTGCCAGCACTCCCGCCGACGGGGTTGGGGAAAAACTGTTTTTT

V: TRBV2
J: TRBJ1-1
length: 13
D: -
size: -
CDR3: CASSEGRGTEAFF
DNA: TGTGCCAGCAGTGAGGGGAGGGGCACTGAAGCTTTCTTT

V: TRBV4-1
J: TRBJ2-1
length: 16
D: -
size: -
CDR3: CASSQSGGATYNEQFF
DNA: TGCGCCAGCAGCCAAAGTGGGGGGGCCACCTACAATGAGCAGTTCTTC

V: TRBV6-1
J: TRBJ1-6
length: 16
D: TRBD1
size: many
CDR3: CASSHRTGVKVSPLHF
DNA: TGTGCCAGCAGTCACAGGACAGGGGTAAAGGTTTCACCCCTCCACTTT

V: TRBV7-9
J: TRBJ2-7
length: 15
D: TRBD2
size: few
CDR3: CASSPRGGSVGEQYF
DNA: TGTGCCAGCAGCCCTCGCGGCGGGAGTGTAGGCGAGCAGTACTTC